This entry is about one TCR beta chain. Its cognate antigen is unknown. This CDR3 has 15 amino acids. The V end lost 0 bases, the J end lost 6 bases, and 12 bases lay between the germline ends. Looked up from germline, CDR1 is SGDLS and CDR2 is YYNGEE. The entry originates in a study of cytomegalovirus exposure and HLA in healthy donors. Researchers ran the PCR with 60 Vbeta and 13 Jbeta primers. Sequenced by immunoSEQ multiplex PCR; TCRdb stores in-frame clones only, minus some. The sample yields 60,000 to 70,000 clones, more than 75% seen once. Study findings and constraints: Reports indicated that the classifier achieved high specificity and sensitivity in diagnosing cytomegalovirus status. Accurate HLA-A and HLA-B prediction from TCR beta sequences was reported for most subjects.

The chain couples TRBV9 to TRBJ1-4; D is unclear. This clonotype was obtained from a man between 18 and 29 years old in good health and CMV-seropositive. The sample consisted of PBMCs. For the CDR3, the DNA is TGTGCCAGCAGCGTAGGGCCAGGTCCGTATGAAAAACTGTTTTTT. This encodes CASSVGPGPYEKLFF.